The rows below give T cell receptor beta chains drawn from one sample of a study of blood T cell repertoires in COVID-19. Clones were read by immunoSEQ multiplex PCR, and TCRdb kept only the in-frame ones, dropping some. In the table there are roughly 290,000 clones, roughly 86% of which are singletons. Sequenced: peripheral blood. These receptors were obtained from a woman in her twenties or thirties who had recovered from COVID-19. CDR3s include the opening cysteine and the closing phenylalanine or tryptophan. Fields, in order: clone size, D gene, J gene, V gene, CDR3 DNA, CDR3 protein. D genes are given only for firm matches. Clone size is stated in some rows and not others, as once, few, many or a class when expanded.

clone_size: .; d_call: TRBD2; j_call: TRBJ2-7; v_call: TRBV20-1; cdr3_nt: TGCAGCCCCCAAGGGGAGGGCGAGCAGTACTTC; cdr3_aa: CSPQGEGEQYF
clone_size: .; d_call: .; j_call: TRBJ2-2; v_call: TRBV5-4; cdr3_nt: TGTGCCAGCAGCGCGCAATACTCGAACACCGGGGAGCTGTTTTTT; cdr3_aa: CASSAQYSNTGELFF
clone_size: .; d_call: .; j_call: TRBJ2-5; v_call: TRBV30; cdr3_nt: TGTGCCTGGAGTGTCGAGGGCAGGCAAACCCAGTACTTC; cdr3_aa: CAWSVEGRQTQYF
clone_size: .; d_call: .; j_call: TRBJ1-6; v_call: TRBV5-1; cdr3_nt: TGCGCCAGCAGCTTGGAGGGGGGGTATAATTCACCCCTCCACTTT; cdr3_aa: CASSLEGGYNSPLHF
clone_size: .; d_call: .; j_call: TRBJ1-2; v_call: TRBV29-1; cdr3_nt: TGCAGCGTTGGTCCTTTGCAGGGTACCTATGGCTACACCTTC; cdr3_aa: CSVGPLQGTYGYTF
clone_size: .; d_call: TRBD1; j_call: TRBJ1-2; v_call: TRBV19; cdr3_nt: TGTGCCAGTAGTATAGCCGGGACAGGGGATGGCTACACCTTC; cdr3_aa: CASSIAGTGDGYTF
clone_size: .; d_call: .; j_call: TRBJ2-7; v_call: TRBV7-2; cdr3_nt: TGTGCCAGCAGCTTAGTCGGCGGAGAGTACGAGCAGTACTTC; cdr3_aa: CASSLVGGEYEQYF
clone_size: .; d_call: .; j_call: TRBJ1-6; v_call: TRBV6-5; cdr3_nt: TGTGCCAGCTCCTGGGGACGGGGGAATAATTCACCCCTCCACTTT; cdr3_aa: CASSWGRGNNSPLHF
clone_size: once; d_call: .; j_call: TRBJ2-2; v_call: TRBV24-1; cdr3_nt: TGTGCCACCAGTGATTGGACACCTCCGAACACCGGGGAGCTGTTTTTT; cdr3_aa: CATSDWTPPNTGELFF
clone_size: .; d_call: .; j_call: TRBJ1-1; v_call: TRBV4-1; cdr3_nt: TGCGCCAGCAGCCAAGAAAGCACAGGGTACACTGAAGCTTTCTTT; cdr3_aa: CASSQESTGYTEAFF
clone_size: .; d_call: TRBD1; j_call: TRBJ2-5; v_call: TRBV2; cdr3_nt: TGTGCCAGCAAGGACAGGGGGGAGACCCAGTACTTC; cdr3_aa: CASKDRGETQYF
clone_size: .; d_call: .; j_call: TRBJ2-4; v_call: TRBV6-5; cdr3_nt: TGTGCCAGCAGGGCGGACTTACTAGCCAAAAACATTCAGTACTTC; cdr3_aa: CASRADLLAKNIQYF
clone_size: few; d_call: .; j_call: TRBJ1-3; v_call: TRBV7-9; cdr3_nt: TGTGCCACCGGCCAGGACTCTGGAAACACCATATATTTT; cdr3_aa: CATGQDSGNTIYF
clone_size: .; d_call: .; j_call: TRBJ1-2; v_call: TRBV21-1; cdr3_nt: TGTGCCAGCAGCCCAAGGGGTGGGGGACAGGGGTGCTATGGCTACACCTTC; cdr3_aa: CASSPRGGGQGCYGYTF
clone_size: .; d_call: .; j_call: TRBJ1-1; v_call: TRBV18; cdr3_nt: TGTGCCAGCTCATCTGACAGAATCACTGAAGCTTTCTTT; cdr3_aa: CASSSDRITEAFF